A single sample is the source of the 11 T cell receptor beta chains below, sequenced in a study of siplizumab effects on memory and regulatory T cells. TCRdb's copy holds only in-frame clones and misses some; the assay was immunoSEQ multiplex PCR. This sample yields over 100,000 clones, of which just over 90% are seen a single time; under 0.75% belongs to the top ten. Sequenced input: Tregs sorted from blood. Receptors were obtained from a human donor in good health.

The chain joins TRBV5-1 to TRBJ1-1, with a tentative D call TRBD1 (5 bases). CDR3 length: 11 residues. Germline-derived CDR1 and CDR2 are SGHRS and YFSETQ. Trimming took 4 bases from V and 10 from J, leaving 11 bases between them. In DNA, the CDR3 is TGCGCCAGCAGCCTCCAGGGTGCAGCTTTCTTT. Translated: CASSLQGAAFF.

This clone is a singleton in its sample. The chain employs TRBV11-2 and TRBJ2-5; TRBD1 aligns across 10 bases. V gave up 0 bases and J gave up 7 bases; unmatched junction bases: 8. This CDR3 is built from 16 residues. The germline gives CDR1 SGHAT, CDR2 FQNNGV. In DNA, the CDR3 is TGTGCCAGCAGCTTAGATCGGGGACAGGGGATAGGGACCCAGTACTTC. Encoded protein: CASSLDRGQGIGTQYF.

Details on this clone: The junction does not match germline at one end; this may be a read error. The identical CDR3 is also encoded by other nucleotide sequences in the sample. J is TRBJ1-4 and V is TRBV6-6; 10 nucleotides agree with TRBD1. This CDR3 contains 16 residues. Germline CDR1 is MNHNY and CDR2 is SVGAGI (reference sequence). CDR3 sequence (DNA): TGTGCCAGCAGTCCAGCGGAAGGACAGGGGGATGAAAAACTATTTTTT. Translating gives CASSPAEGQGDEKLFF.

Here the CDR3 reads CASGLGPNYEQYF. The CDR3 coding sequence is TGTGCTAGTGGTTTGGGTCCGAACTACGAGCAGTACTTC. This chain joins TRBV12-5 and TRBJ2-7; D is undetermined. The germline V gene encodes CDR1 LGHNT and CDR2 FRNRAP. The CDR3 sequence is 13 residues long. The V gene lost 1 base and the J gene lost 3 bases, with 7 bases spanning the gap.

This clone was observed once. The V gene is TRBV2, the J gene TRBJ1-2; TRBD1 is a possible D gene (6 bases). V was trimmed by 4 bases and J by 4 bases, leaving 16 bases between them. The CDR3 has 15 residues. CDR1 is SNHLY and CDR2 is FYNNEI in the germline V gene. The CDR3 DNA reads as TGTGCCAGCAGTGCGGGCGGGGGCGTTGCCTATGGCTACACCTTC. Translation gives CASSAGGGVAYGYTF.

The rearrangement links TRBV6-5 to TRBJ1-4, with D hard to call. The CDR3 is made up of 16 amino acids. Germline V CDR1 and CDR2: MNHEY, SVGAGI. V lost 2 bases and J 2 bases, leaving 12 bases between the germline ends. This CDR3 is CASSYTRAGTNEKLFF. CDR3 in DNA: TGTGCCAGCAGTTACACGAGGGCGGGCACTAATGAAAAACTGTTTTTT.

V and J are TRBV15 and TRBJ1-2, with 8 bases lining up with TRBD1. The V and J ends lost 0 bases and 8 bases, in that order; junction bases with no gene match: 5. The CDR3 extends over 14 amino acids. The V gene's germline CDR1 is LNHNV and CDR2 YYDKDF (reference sequence). CDR3 sequence reads: CATSRDQQGGGYTF. CDR3 DNA sequence: TGTGCCACCAGCAGAGATCAACAGGGGGGAGGCTACACCTTC.

This CDR3 reads CASSKGGQGAKNIQYF. Here the CDR3 DNA reads TGTGCCAGTAGTAAAGGGGGACAGGGGGCCAAAAACATTCAGTACTTC. The chain couples TRBV19 to TRBJ2-4; 10 nucleotides agree with TRBD1. CDR1 and CDR2 from the germline V gene are LNHDA and SQIVND (reference sequence). V was clipped by 4 bases and J by 1 base; unmatched bases: 4. The CDR3 has 16 residues.

The chain uses TRBV5-1 and TRBJ2-1, with D possibly called TRBD1 or TRBD2 (5 bases each). Germline assignment: CDR1 SGHRS and CDR2 YFSETQ. The CDR3 spans 17 residues. Trimming left V 0 bases short and J 1 base short, with 14 bases between. For the CDR3, the DNA is TGCGCCAGCAGCTTGGCATCAGGGAGTGCGTCCTACAATGAGCAGTTCTTC. Translated: CASSLASGSASYNEQFF.

This rearrangement joins TRBV5-4 to TRBJ2-5, with D hard to call. Trimming removed 4 bases from V and 5 bases from J, with 18 bases in between. Looked up from germline, CDR1 is SGHNT and CDR2 is YYREEE (reference sequence). The CDR3 is 15 residues long. This chain's CDR3 is CASSNQFNGWETQYF. CDR3 nucleotides: TGTGCCAGCAGCAATCAATTTAACGGATGGGAGACCCAGTACTTC.

The V call is TRBV19, the J call TRBJ1-1, with 8 bases identical to TRBD1. CDR1 is LNHDA and CDR2 is SQIVND in the germline V gene (reference sequence). V shed 6 bases, J shed 0 bases, and the junction held 6 bases outside the gene matches. The CDR3 has 15 amino acids. CDR3 loop: CASRTGVAMNTEAFF. CDR3 in DNA: TGTGCCAGTAGGACAGGGGTTGCCATGAACACTGAAGCTTTCTTT. Supplemented by reference TRBV19 and TRBJ1-1, the full variable domain reads DGGITQSPKYLFRKEGQNVTLSCEQNLNHDAMYWYRQDPGQGLRLIYYSQIVNDFQKGDIAEGYSVSREKKESFPLTVTSAQKNPTAFYLCASRTGVAMNTEAFFGQGTRLTVV.